The 26 T cell receptor beta chains in this list originate from one sample, sequenced in a study of blood T cell repertoires in COVID-19 (dated by TCRdb to the early 2020s). Library preparation used the immunoSEQ multiplex PCR assay. As stored in TCRdb, this immuneACCESS dataset retains in-frame rearrangements with V and J assigned. A fraction of the clones does not appear; measured against another copy, unresolved V genes explain less than half of the discrepancy, and the remainder lacks a known reason. This sample comprises around 64,000 clones, approximately 78% of them detected only once. The ten largest account for over 9.5% of the sample. The sample comprised peripheral blood. Receptors originate from a human donor in a cohort sampled during active COVID-19.

The rearrangement links TRBV7-6 to TRBJ2-2; 15 bases line up with TRBD2. The CDR3 extends over 18 amino acids. Trimming cost V 4 bases and J 2 bases; bases outside gene matches: 5. Looked up from germline, CDR1 is SGHVS and CDR2 is FNYEAQ. The CDR3 DNA follows: TGTGCCAGCAGCTCGGGACTAGCGGGGGGCTCTAACACCGGGGAGCTGTTTTTT. Translating it yields CASSSGLAGGSNTGELFF.

V and J are TRBV28 and TRBJ2-3, with a weak D call TRBD2 (5 bases). The germline gives CDR1 MDHEN, CDR2 SYDVKM. The CDR3 runs to 13 residues. The V end lost 3 bases, the J end lost 2 bases, and 6 bases lay between the germline ends. The CDR3 sequence is CASSLGVTDTQYF. The CDR3 DNA sequence: TGTGCCAGCAGTTTGGGAGTCACAGATACGCAGTATTTT. Variable domain in full (rest from reference TRBV28 and TRBJ2-3): DVKVTQSSRYLVKRTGEKVFLECVQDMDHENMFWYRQDPGLGLRLIYFSYDVKMKEKGDIPEGYSVSREKKERFSLILESASTNQTSMYLCASSLGVTDTQYFGPGTRLTVL.

The table lists this clone with a count of one. This sequence joins TRBV5-1 and TRBJ1-5; TRBD1 matches at 9 bases. The V segment lost 4 bases and the J segment 6 bases; nucleotides outside the gene matches: 5. This CDR3 has 14 amino acids. Germline CDR1 reads SGHRS; CDR2 reads YFSETQ. CDR3 protein: CASSPGTGSQPQHF. DNA for the CDR3: TGCGCCAGCAGCCCAGGGACAGGGTCTCAGCCCCAGCATTTT.

The chain has TRBV7-8 and TRBJ2-7; 13 bases map to TRBD2. This CDR3 has 16 amino acids. V dropped 1 base and J dropped 6; count of bases not matched to a gene: 6. Germline V gene sequence: CDR1 SGHVS, CDR2 FQNEAQ. CDR3 nucleotide sequence: TGTGCCAGCAGCTTAGACACTAGCGGGGGGGCCGCCGAGCAGTACGTC. Translated: CASSLDTSGGAAEQYV.

The J gene is TRBJ2-2, the V gene TRBV10-1, with 8 bases identical to TRBD1. The CDR3 has 15 residues. V was clipped by 6 bases and J by 6 bases; unmatched bases: 9. Germline assignment: CDR1 WNHNN and CDR2 SYGVQD (reference sequence). The CDR3 DNA reads TGCGCCAGCAGCCGGGGAGGACAGGGTGCCGGGGAGCTGTTTTTT. Translated: CASSRGGQGAGELFF.

This clone was counted a few times. V usage is TRBV4-2 and J usage is TRBJ1-3; 9 positions agree with TRBD1. Per the germline V gene, CDR1 is LGHNA and CDR2 is YNFKEQ. The CDR3 length is 19 residues. The V gene end was trimmed by 4 bases and the J gene end by 1 base; junction bases not matched to a gene: 14. This CDR3 is CASSLRTGDTLSSGNTIYF. The CDR3 DNA is TGTGCCAGCAGCCTCAGGACAGGGGACACTCTCAGTTCTGGAAACACCATATATTTT.

V gene TRBV6-1 combines with J gene TRBJ1-2; 9 bases map to TRBD1. Germline CDR1 reads MNHNS; CDR2 reads SASEGT. V lost 0 bases, J lost 3 bases, and 5 bases stayed unmatched. The CDR3 loop spans 16 amino acids. CDR3 bases: TGTGCCAGCAGTGAAGCGCTGGGACAGGGATACTATGGCTACACCTTC. It specifies CASSEALGQGYYGYTF.

This chain uses TRBV5-4 with TRBJ1-5; D not certain. This CDR3 has 14 residues. V lost 0 bases, J lost 0 bases, and 4 bases lay in between. The V gene's germline CDR1 is SGHNT and CDR2 YYREEE (reference sequence). DNA of the CDR3: TGTGCCAGCAGCTTGGGACATAGCAATCAGCCCCAGCATTTT. This encodes CASSLGHSNQPQHF.

The rearrangement uses TRBV5-4 and TRBJ2-3; TRBD2 matches at 7 bases. Per the germline V gene, CDR1 is SGHNT and CDR2 is YYREEE (reference sequence). The J segment lost 1 base and the V segment lost 0 bases, leaving 2 bases of the junction unmatched. This CDR3 has 15 residues. The CDR3 DNA sequence: TGTGCCAGCAGCTTGGCGGGGGGACGCACAGATACGCAGTATTTT. This sequence encodes CASSLAGGRTDTQYF.

The V and J genes are TRBV21-1 and TRBJ1-1; the D call TRBD1 from the table was never checked on the DNA. TRBV21-1 constitutes a pseudogene. The CDR3 runs to 14 residues. This CDR3 is CASSKAQGEDEAFF. CDR3 DNA: TGTGCCAGCAGCAAAGCACAGGGTGAAGATGAAGCTTTCTTT.

The genes are TRBV13 and TRBJ1-2; D gene uncertain. This CDR3 contains 14 residues. V was pared by 3 bases and J by 2 bases, with 10 bases between. The germline V gene has CDR1 PRHDT and CDR2 FYEKMQ (reference sequence). CDR3 loop: CASSFSGGNYGYTF. The CDR3 nucleotides read TGTGCCAGCAGCTTCTCGGGAGGGAACTATGGCTACACCTTC. Drawing the rest from reference TRBV13 and TRBJ1-2, the complete variable domain is AAGVIQSPRHLIKEKRETATLKCYPIPRHDTVYWYQQGPGQDPQFLISFYEKMQSDKGSIPDRFSAQQFSDYHSELNMSSLELGDSALYFCASSFSGGNYGYTFGSGTRLTVV.

The chain links TRBV27 to TRBJ1-2, with D possibly TRBD1 on 5 matching bases. Trimming cost V 3 bases and J 5 bases, with 13 bases left between them. Looked up from germline, CDR1 is MNHEY and CDR2 is SMNVEV (reference sequence). The CDR3 consists of 14 residues. The CDR3 region is CASSFHPGVYGYTF. DNA for the CDR3: TGTGCCAGCAGTTTCCACCCGGGGGTGTATGGCTACACCTTC.

The gene calls are TRBV18 and TRBJ1-2; unclear D gene. Trimming took 6 bases from V and 2 from J, leaving 7 bases between them. Germline loops: CDR1 KGHSH, CDR2 LQKENI. This CDR3 has 12 residues. The chain's CDR3 is CASSQMNYGYTF. In DNA form, the CDR3 reads TGTGCCAGCTCTCAGATGAACTATGGCTACACCTTC.

The chain uses TRBV5-1 and TRBJ1-6; D gene unclear. The germline V gene encodes CDR1 SGHRS and CDR2 YFSETQ. This CDR3 is 16 amino acids long. V lost 0 bases and J 0 bases, leaving 7 bases between the germline ends. The CDR3 DNA follows: TGCGCCAGCAGCTTGGCGGTGAGCTCCTATAATTCACCCCTCCACTTT. This translates into CASSLAVSSYNSPLHF.

This sequence joins TRBV30 and TRBJ2-5; 8 positions agree with TRBD2. The CDR3 extends over 15 amino acids. Germline values: CDR1 GTSNPN, CDR2 SVGIG (reference sequence). V lost 0 bases and J lost 4; bases outside the gene matches: 7. This chain's CDR3 is CAWSVRGGRGETQYF. As DNA, the CDR3 is TGTGCCTGGAGTGTCCGGGGGGGTAGGGGAGAGACCCAGTACTTC.

This chain joins TRBV9 and TRBJ2-5; a possible D gene is TRBD1 (6 bases). This CDR3 is built from 15 residues. Trimming shortened V by 4 bases and J by 5 bases, and 18 bases separated the two germline ends. CDR1 is SGDLS and CDR2 is YYNGEE in the germline V gene. CDR3 in DNA: TGTGCCAGCAGCCGACAGGCACTTCGAGGCGAGACCCAGTACTTC. Translation: CASSRQALRGETQYF.

V usage is TRBV28 and J usage is TRBJ1-4, with D uncertain. Germline CDR1 is MDHEN and CDR2 is SYDVKM. This CDR3 contains 14 residues. Trimming removed 6 bases at V and 3 bases at J, with 11 bases between. CDR3 protein: CASRDPGSNEKLFF. In DNA form, the CDR3 reads TGTGCCAGCAGGGACCCGGGGTCTAATGAAAAACTGTTTTTT.

The chain couples TRBV29-1 to TRBJ2-2, with 7 bases aligning to TRBD2. The V gene's germline CDR1 is SQVTM and CDR2 ANQGSEA. The CDR3 contains 13 residues. J was trimmed by 4 bases and V by 4 bases; bases with no gene match: 3. CDR3 DNA sequence: TGCAGCGTTGGGGAGGGGCGCACCGGGGAGCTGTTTTTT. Translating it yields CSVGEGRTGELFF.

The V gene is TRBV11-2, the J gene TRBJ1-6, with unresolved D. CDR3 size: 12 residues. In germline, CDR1 is SGHAT, CDR2 FQNNGV. V lost 6 bases and J lost 7, with 7 bases in between. Written as DNA, the CDR3 is TGTGCCAGCAGTTTCCAGAATTCACCCCTCCACTTT. Its translation is CASSFQNSPLHF.

This clone has just one count. This sequence joins TRBV24-1 and TRBJ2-5; 10 nucleotides agree with TRBD1. Germline V gene sequence: CDR1 KGHDR, CDR2 SFDVKD. V lost 2 bases to trimming and J lost 4 bases; unmatched junction nucleotides: 0. This CDR3 has 14 amino acids. Here the CDR3 DNA reads TGTGCCACCAGTGATTGGACAGGGGGAGAGACCCAGTACTTC. This codes for CATSDWTGGETQYF.

The chain links TRBV19 to TRBJ1-6; maybe TRBD1 (5 bases). The V gene lost 5 bases and the J gene lost 7 bases, with 15 bases spanning the gap. Looked up from germline, CDR1 is LNHDA and CDR2 is SQIVND (reference sequence). This CDR3 contains 15 residues. CDR3 sequence reads: CASSPTGPPNSPLHF. Here the CDR3 DNA reads TGTGCCAGTAGTCCAACAGGACCCCCCAATTCACCCCTCCACTTT.

This clone has just one count. The chain combines TRBV19 with TRBJ1-5, with a weak D call TRBD1 (5 bases). The V end lost 7 bases, the J end lost 3 bases, and 16 bases lay between the germline ends. The CDR3 loop spans 15 amino acids. CDR1 is LNHDA, CDR2 SQIVND, per germline (reference sequence). The CDR3 DNA reads as TGTGCCAGTATGGCGGGACTAGCTTTCAATCAGCCCCAGCATTTT. Its translation is CASMAGLAFNQPQHF.

This chain connects TRBV19 to TRBJ2-5; D ambiguous. Germline lookup yields CDR1 LNHDA and CDR2 SQIVND (reference sequence). This CDR3 has 15 residues. The V gene lost 1 base and the J gene lost 2 bases, with 11 bases spanning the gap. This CDR3 is CASSIARFSQETQYF. The CDR3 DNA reads TGTGCCAGTAGTATAGCGAGGTTCTCACAAGAGACCCAGTACTTC.

The chain is built from TRBV6-5 and TRBJ2-3; maybe TRBD1 (6 bases). V was clipped by 6 bases and J by 1 base, with 11 bases between them. The CDR3 is 14 residues long. Germline CDR1 MNHEY, CDR2 SVGAGI. The DNA of the CDR3 is TGTGCCAGCAGGCCCAGGGGAGGCACAGATACGCAGTATTTT. Its protein product is CASRPRGGTDTQYF.

This clone was picked up many times. J is TRBJ1-5 and V is TRBV19; D not resolved. The CDR3 totals 17 residues. V was pared by 6 bases and J by 2 bases, with 20 bases between. CDR1 is LNHDA, CDR2 SQIVND, per germline (reference sequence). The CDR3 protein is CASSPQAGKSGNQPQHF. CDR3 nucleotide sequence: TGTGCCAGTAGCCCCCAGGCGGGGAAAAGTGGCAATCAGCCCCAGCATTTT.

The chain uses TRBV10-1 and TRBJ1-5; 7 bases line up with TRBD1. Germline-derived CDR1 and CDR2 are WNHNN and SYGVQD (reference sequence). This CDR3 has 13 amino acids. This CDR3 reads CADRDPCNQPQHF. As DNA, the CDR3 is TGCGCTGACAGGGACCCCTGTAATCAGCCCCAGCATTTT.